Below are 26 T cell receptor beta chains sequenced from a single sample in a study of T cell responses to AZD1222 COVID-19 vaccine. The assay was immunoSEQ multiplex PCR, and TCRdb's table has in-frame clones only and misses some. The data contain some 150,000 clones, under 95% of them singletons. Specimen: peripheral blood, collected on day 0 of MenACWY control vaccination. These TCRs come from an adult in good health.

The chain combines TRBV7-2 with TRBJ2-2; D is unresolved. The CDR3 has 13 amino acids. The V end was cut by 2 bases, the J end by 7 bases, with 8 bases between. Germline-derived CDR1 and CDR2 are SGHTA and FQGNSA. CDR3 nucleotide sequence: TGTGCCAGCAGCTTACGATTCGGCGGGGAGCTGTTTTTT. Translation gives CASSLRFGGELFF.

The V gene is TRBV7-9, the J gene TRBJ1-5, with D tentatively TRBD1 (5 bases). CDR1 and CDR2 from the germline V gene are SEHNR and FQNEAQ (reference sequence). V dropped 4 bases and J dropped 2 bases, with 15 bases sitting between them. The CDR3 is 16 amino acids. The CDR3 nucleotides read TGTGCCAGCAGCTCCCCGCGGGACGGAGGCAATCAGCCCCAGCATTTT. This codes for CASSSPRDGGNQPQHF.

The rearrangement joins TRBV6-5 to TRBJ1-6; D possibly corresponds to TRBD1 (6 bases). Trimming stripped 8 bases from V and 8 bases from J, with 13 bases between. The CDR3 loop spans 13 amino acids. The germline CDR1 and CDR2 sequences are MNHEY and SVGAGI. The DNA for the CDR3 is TGTGCCAGCGGAACAGGGTCCGATTCACCCCTCCACTTT. Amino acids: CASGTGSDSPLHF.

V and J are TRBV30 and TRBJ1-1, with D unclear. The length of the CDR3 is 13 residues. Germline CDR1 reads GTSNPN; CDR2 reads SVGIG (reference sequence). The V gene lost 3 bases and the J gene lost 2 bases, with 10 bases spanning the gap. Here the CDR3 reads CAWRDGRNTEAFF. In nucleotides, the CDR3 is TGTGCCTGGAGGGACGGACGTAACACTGAAGCTTTCTTT.

This clone came up a few times. The rearrangement links TRBV19 to TRBJ1-2; no definite D call. The CDR3 is made up of 12 amino acids. CDR1 and CDR2 (germline): LNHDA, SQIVND (reference sequence). The V end was cut by 3 bases, the J end by 4 bases, with 6 bases between. This CDR3 reads CASSMLAYGYTF. For the CDR3, the DNA is TGTGCCAGTAGTATGCTGGCCTATGGCTACACCTTC.

This rearrangement joins TRBV11-3 to TRBJ1-1; no definite D call. V lost 5 bases and J lost 6, with 16 bases in between. The CDR3 is 14 residues long. Germline V gene sequence: CDR1 SGHNT, CDR2 YENEEA. CDR3 residues: CASSLRSSNAEAFF. DNA of the CDR3: TGTGCCAGCAGCCTCAGGTCGTCTAACGCTGAAGCTTTCTTT.

The chain joins TRBV14 to TRBJ2-1, with 7 bases fitting TRBD2. Germline V CDR1 and CDR2: SGHDN, FVKESK. The CDR3 extends over 20 amino acids. V dropped 3 bases and J dropped 0; count of bases not matched to a gene: 17. The CDR3 DNA reads TGTGCCAGCAGCCACACAATGGGGAGGGAAAGAGTAAGCTCCTACAATGAGCAGTTCTTC. It yields the protein CASSHTMGRERVSSYNEQFF.

The V gene is TRBV7-6, the J gene TRBJ1-3, with 7 positions matching TRBD1. The CDR3 is 17 residues long. CDR1 is SGHVS and CDR2 is FNYEAQ in the germline V gene. V lost 1 base to trimming and J lost 0 bases; unmatched junction nucleotides: 6. DNA for the CDR3: TGTGCCAGCAGCTTAGTGGGGCCAGGGGGCTCTGGAAACACCATATATTTT. This translates into CASSLVGPGGSGNTIYF.

This rearrangement joins TRBV4-3 to TRBJ1-6; possible D gene TRBD1, 6 bases. Germline loops: CDR1 LGHNA, CDR2 YSLEER. The CDR3 is 14 amino acids. V lost 2 bases, J lost 7 bases, and 9 bases lay in between. CDR3 sequence reads: CASSQNQGNSPLHF. Written as DNA, the CDR3 is TGCGCCAGCAGCCAAAACCAGGGGAATTCACCCCTCCACTTT.

This chain uses TRBV2 with TRBJ1-1; TRBD1 agrees at 10 bases. The CDR3 covers 15 residues. Unmatched junction bases numbered 8, after V lost 4 bases and J lost 6 bases. The germline gives CDR1 SNHLY, CDR2 FYNNEI. The CDR3 loop is CASSGQGAQVSEAFF. The CDR3 DNA sequence: TGTGCCAGCAGTGGACAGGGGGCGCAGGTTTCTGAAGCTTTCTTT.

This clone occurred once. The chain couples TRBV27 to TRBJ1-6; D unresolved. Per the germline V gene, CDR1 is MNHEY and CDR2 is SMNVEV (reference sequence). V lost 0 bases, J lost 4 bases, and 10 bases lay in between. This CDR3 has 16 amino acids. The CDR3 DNA follows: TGTGCCAGCAGTTTATCGAGACGGACTTATAATTCACCCCTCCACTTT. Translating gives CASSLSRRTYNSPLHF.

In nucleotides, the CDR3 is TGTGCCAGCAGCCTAGGGATGAGACAGGGCCTAAACACCATATATTTT. It codes for CASSLGMRQGLNTIYF. The chain links TRBV7-8 to TRBJ1-3, with 7 bases lining up with TRBD1. Germline V gene lookup returns CDR1 SGHVS and CDR2 FQNEAQ. V gave up 5 bases and J gave up 6 bases; unmatched junction bases: 13. The CDR3 loop spans 16 amino acids.

The chain is built from TRBV5-6 and TRBJ1-6; D might be TRBD1 (5 bases). The CDR3 extends over 17 amino acids. V lost 3 bases and J lost 0, with 13 bases in between. Germline V gene lookup returns CDR1 SGHDT and CDR2 YYEEEE. CDR3 coding DNA: TGTGCCAGCAGCTGGGGACGTGCGGGCTCCTATAATTCACCCCTCCACTTT. It specifies CASSWGRAGSYNSPLHF.

The rearrangement links TRBV6-2 or TRBV6-3 to TRBJ1-5; the D is unclear. Trimming took off 7 bases at V and 4 bases at J, with 14 bases between the two ends. This CDR3 comprises 14 residues. CDR1 and CDR2 from the germline V gene are MNHEY and SVGEGT. The CDR3 sequence: CASTPQSQNQPQHF. The CDR3 region has the DNA TGTGCCAGCACCCCACAAAGTCAAAATCAGCCCCAGCATTTT.

V gene TRBV7-2 combines with J gene TRBJ1-5; D may be TRBD1 (6 bases). V was pared by 5 bases and J by 6 bases, with 17 bases between. Germline assignment: CDR1 SGHTA and CDR2 FQGNSA. This CDR3 region has 15 residues. The CDR3 DNA is TGTGCCAGCAGCCAGCGGGGGGGCAGGGGTCAGCCCCAGCATTTT. Protein sequence: CASSQRGGRGQPQHF. The full variable domain, in which reference TRBV7-2 and TRBJ1-5 provide the parts outside the CDR3, is GAGVSQSPSNKVTEKGKDVELRCDPISGHTALYWYRQSLGQGLEFLIYFQGNSAPDKSGLPSDRFSAERTGGSVSTLTIQRTQQEDSAVYLCASSQRGGRGQPQHFGDGTRLSIL.

The V gene is TRBV11-3, the J gene TRBJ2-7; D tentatively fits TRBD1 or TRBD2 (6 bases each). This CDR3 contains 15 residues. Germline CDR1 is SGHNT and CDR2 is YENEEA. V lost 5 bases and J 0 bases, leaving 14 bases between the germline ends. CDR3 in amino acids: CASSRGLESSYEQYF. As DNA, the CDR3 is TGTGCCAGCAGCCGGGGGCTAGAAAGCTCCTACGAGCAGTACTTC.

The rearrangement joins TRBV12-5 to TRBJ2-7; D is perhaps TRBD1 or TRBD2 (5 bases each). The V end lost 0 bases, the J end lost 0 bases, and 21 bases lay between the germline ends. This CDR3 comprises 19 residues. Germline CDR1 is LGHNT and CDR2 is FRNRAP. CDR3 amino acids: CASGLVRAGLRRDSYEQYF. DNA of the CDR3: TGTGCTAGTGGTTTGGTACGGGCAGGGCTACGACGGGACTCCTACGAGCAGTACTTC.

The chain couples TRBV5-1 to TRBJ2-3; 7 nucleotides align to TRBD2. CDR1 SGHRS and CDR2 YFSETQ come from the germline V gene. Losses at the gene ends were 0 bases for V and 4 bases for J; bases not matched to a gene: 8. The length of the CDR3 is 16 residues. The CDR3: CASSLGLAETADTQYF. The CDR3 DNA is TGCGCCAGCAGCTTGGGCCTAGCGGAGACGGCAGATACGCAGTATTTT. The full variable domain, completed using reference TRBV5-1 and TRBJ2-3, is KAGVTQTPRYLIKTRGQQVTLSCSPISGHRSVSWYQQTPGQGLQFLFEYFSETQRNKGNFPGRFSGRQFSNSRSEMNVSTLELGDSALYLCASSLGLAETADTQYFGPGTRLTVL.

The rearrangement joins TRBV30 to TRBJ1-6; D not resolved. Trimming removed 4 bases at V and 10 bases at J, with 17 bases between. This CDR3 is 14 amino acids long. The germline V gene encodes CDR1 GTSNPN and CDR2 SVGIG (reference sequence). This CDR3 reads CAWTSLGSGSPLHF. The CDR3 coding sequence is TGTGCCTGGACCTCACTAGGGTCCGGATCACCCCTCCACTTT.

This sequence joins TRBV19 and TRBJ1-2; no reliable D call. Germline V gives CDR1 LNHDA, CDR2 SQIVND (reference sequence). Trimming removed 4 bases from V and 5 bases from J, with 14 bases in between. The length of the CDR3 is 14 residues. The DNA for the CDR3 is TGTGCCAGTAGTAAGTCCAGTCGGGAATATGGCTACACCTTC. Translation gives CASSKSSREYGYTF.

The chain has TRBV11-3 and TRBJ1-1; D may be TRBD1 (6 bases). The CDR3 extends over 15 amino acids. CDR1 is SGHNT and CDR2 is YENEEA in the germline V gene. V was trimmed by 5 bases and J by 5 bases, leaving 18 bases between them. The CDR3 loop is CASSLRQAITTEAFF. The CDR3 DNA reads as TGTGCCAGCAGCCTCCGACAGGCGATAACGACTGAAGCTTTCTTT.

This chain uses TRBV19 with TRBJ2-2; D gene ambiguous. The CDR3 spans 13 residues. V gave up 9 bases and J gave up 0 bases, with 8 bases separating them. CDR1 is LNHDA, CDR2 SQIVND, per germline (reference sequence). The CDR3 nucleotides are TGTGCCAGCACGGGCCCGAACACCGGGGAGCTGTTTTTT. This translates into CASTGPNTGELFF.

The V call is TRBV7-2, the J call TRBJ1-2, with no clear D. Germline V gene data show CDR1 as SGHTA and CDR2 as FQGNSA. This CDR3 has 17 residues. Trimming removed 1 base from V and 4 bases from J, with 19 bases in between. The CDR3: CASSLDAVSGITYGYTF. The CDR3 DNA reads as TGTGCCAGCAGCTTAGACGCGGTATCGGGGATTACCTATGGCTACACCTTC. Based on the CDR3 plus reference TRBV7-2 and TRBJ1-2, the full variable domain is GAGVSQSPSNKVTEKGKDVELRCDPISGHTALYWYRQSLGQGLEFLIYFQGNSAPDKSGLPSDRFSAERTGGSVSTLTIQRTQQEDSAVYLCASSLDAVSGITYGYTFGSGTRLTVV.

The chain recombines TRBV27 with TRBJ2-7; D gene uncertain. V dropped 4 bases and J dropped 2 bases, with 21 bases sitting between them. The germline V gene encodes CDR1 MNHEY and CDR2 SMNVEV (reference sequence). This CDR3 has 17 residues. The CDR3 DNA reads as TGTGCCAGCAGTTCCCCGAGGTCAGATGGGTGGACCTACGAGCAGTACTTC. Its protein product is CASSSPRSDGWTYEQYF.

The V call is TRBV4-2, the J call TRBJ2-1; 12 nucleotides agree with TRBD2. Germline loops: CDR1 LGHNA, CDR2 YNFKEQ. The ends lost 1 base at V and 11 bases at J; junction bases unmatched: 9. This CDR3 spans 16 amino acids. CDR3 loop: CASSQVWLAGGHKQFF. CDR3 coding DNA: TGTGCCAGCAGCCAAGTCTGGCTAGCGGGAGGGCATAAGCAGTTCTTC.

The chain uses TRBV9 and TRBJ2-3, with D possibly being TRBD2 (6 bases). This CDR3 has 15 amino acids. The germline V gene encodes CDR1 SGDLS and CDR2 YYNGEE. V dropped 6 bases and J dropped 1 base, with 15 bases sitting between them. In DNA, the CDR3 is TGTGCCAGCACCCGCCAAGCGGGCCGCACAGATACGCAGTATTTT. Its protein product is CASTRQAGRTDTQYF.